This T cell receptor (beta chain) derives from a study of CD8 T cells in ankylosing spondylitis. General observations from the study: From matched ankylosing spondylitis synovial fluid, disease-linked clones were reportedly recovered at significantly enriched levels. Ankylosing spondylitis blood appeared to carry a characteristic TCR beta motif of 7 or 8 highly homologous variants.

TCRdb independently ran MiXCR on the 5' RACE reads; one entry per CDR3 protein. The sample shows roughly 230,000 distinct CDR3 sequences, 15% to 20% of them seen only once. In this sample, this clonotype turned up many times. The target antigen is unknown. CDR1 is KGHDR, CDR2 SFDVKD, per germline. This CDR3 spans 16 amino acids. V dropped 0 bases and J dropped 5 bases, with 10 bases sitting between them. This chain uses TRBV24-1 with TRBJ1-6; perhaps TRBD1 as D (6 bases). Sequenced: blood, either unsorted or a sorted T cell fraction (not recorded which). This clonotype was sampled from a male donor with ankylosing spondylitis or in good health (not recorded which). The CDR3 protein is CATSDLWDNNNSPLHF. The CDR3 DNA follows: TGTGCCACCAGTGATTTGTGGGACAACAATAATTCACCCCTCCACTTT.